This is a list of T cell receptor beta chains from one sample in a study of control samples from healthy donors and cancer patients. Clones were read by immunoSEQ multiplex PCR, and TCRdb kept only the in-frame ones, dropping some. Of fewer than 200,000 clones listed, over 80% are singletons. The sequencing input was blood. These receptor sequences come from a man aged 18 to 30 in good health. The CDR3 runs from the conserved cysteine through the conserved F or W. The D gene is left open where the match is weak. Not all rows give a size; the values are once, few, many and, for expanded clones, a class.

v_call	d_call	j_call	clone_size	cdr3_nt	cdr3_aa
TRBV27	TRBD2	TRBJ2-1	NA	TGTGCCAGCTCCCCAGATACGGGGGAGGGGTACAATGAGCAGTTCTTC	CASSPDTGEGYNEQFF
TRBV20-1	NA	TRBJ1-1	NA	TGCAGTGCCGCACAGTCGGAAGCTTTCTTT	CSAAQSEAFF
TRBV10-3	NA	TRBJ1-1	few	TGTGCCATCAGTGAGTCAGGCATCTTCAACACTGAAGCTTTCTTT	CAISESGIFNTEAFF
TRBV18	NA	TRBJ1-4	NA	TGTGCCAGCTCACCTATAGGGGTCGAAGAAAAACTGTTTTTT	CASSPIGVEEKLFF
TRBV10-2	TRBD1	TRBJ2-7	NA	TGCGCCAGCAGTAGCCGGGACAGGGGGACCTACGAGCAGTACTTC	CASSSRDRGTYEQYF
TRBV10-3	TRBD1	TRBJ1-2	NA	TGTGCCATCAGCCCGGACAGGGGGCAATATGGCTACACCTTC	CAISPDRGQYGYTF
TRBV18	NA	TRBJ1-2	NA	TGTGCCAGCTCACCGACAGCCCCTTATGGCTACACCTTC	CASSPTAPYGYTF
TRBV4-2	TRBD2	TRBJ2-7	NA	TGTGCCAGCAGCCAAGAGGGTAGCGGGAGCATTTACGAGCAGTACTTC	CASSQEGSGSIYEQYF
TRBV21-1	NA	TRBJ2-5	NA	TGTGCCAGCCGCAAGGGAGGGTACGAGACCCAGTACTTC	CASRKGGYETQYF
TRBV5-1	NA	TRBJ1-3	NA	TGCGCCAGCAGCTTGGAGAGCCTTGGAAACACCATATATTTT	CASSLESLGNTIYF
TRBV30	NA	TRBJ1-6	NA	TGTGCCTGGAGTTTAAAGAGCTCACCCCTCCACTTT	CAWSLKSSPLHF
TRBV11-2	NA	TRBJ2-5	once	TGTGCCAGCAGCTTACTTCGTTCACAGGGAGAGACCCAGTACTTC	CASSLLRSQGETQYF
TRBV5-8	TRBD1	TRBJ2-5	NA	TGTGCCAGCAGCTCCGGACAGGTATCTCTCCAAGAGACCCAGTACTTC	CASSSGQVSLQETQYF
TRBV5-5	NA	TRBJ2-7	NA	TGTGCCAGCAGCTTGAATCGGCAGTACGAGCAGTACTTC	CASSLNRQYEQYF
TRBV15	NA	TRBJ2-3	NA	TGTGCCACTTGGGGGCATGGCACAGATACGCAGTATTTT	CATWGHGTDTQYF
TRBV19	NA	TRBJ2-5	NA	TGTGCCAGTAGTATCGGGTCAGGGATCGGGGAGACCCAGTACTTC	CASSIGSGIGETQYF
TRBV5-1	TRBD1	TRBJ1-2	NA	TGCGCCAGCAGCTTGGGACAGGGGGCTAACTATGGCTACACCTTC	CASSLGQGANYGYTF
TRBV5-6	NA	TRBJ1-2	NA	TGTGCCAGCAGCTTGGAAGGGGCTAACTATGGCTACACCTTC	CASSLEGANYGYTF
TRBV2	NA	TRBJ1-5	NA	TGTGCCAGTAATCAGGCCGGGACCTTCCTTGGTGGGAGCAATCAGCCCCAGCATTTT	CASNQAGTFLGGSNQPQHF
TRBV11-3	NA	TRBJ2-3	NA	TGTGCCAGCAGCTTAGTGGTCACAGATACGCAGTATTTT	CASSLVVTDTQYF
TRBV6-5	NA	TRBJ2-7	NA	TGTGCCAGCAGTTCCCTAACATCCTACGAGCAGTACTTC	CASSSLTSYEQYF
TRBV6-5	NA	TRBJ1-4	NA	TGTGCCAGCGTTCGCAGGGCGGGGACTAATGAAAAACTGTTTTTT	CASVRRAGTNEKLFF
TRBV6-6	NA	TRBJ2-5	few	TGTGCCAGCAGCCCCGGAGGGACGTCAGGAACGGAGACCCAGTACTTC	CASSPGGTSGTETQYF
TRBV19	NA	TRBJ1-1	NA	TGTGCCAGTAGAAGATCAGGTGGTGGTCCTGAAGCTTTCTTT	CASRRSGGGPEAFF
TRBV6-5	TRBD1	TRBJ1-5	NA	TGTGCCAGCAGCGACAGGGGGAATCAGCCCCAGCATTTT	CASSDRGNQPQHF
TRBV18	NA	TRBJ2-1	once	TGTGCCAGCCTTCATACCAGTACGGGGGACTACAATGAGCAGTTCTTC	CASLHTSTGDYNEQFF
TRBV3-1/TRBV3-2	NA	TRBJ2-7	NA	TGTGCCAGCAGACGATCGCGGGAAGAAGACAGGTACGAGCAGTACTTC	CASRRSREEDRYEQYF
TRBV9	TRBD1	TRBJ1-2	NA	TGTGCCAGCAGCGTGGACAGGGGAGGCTACACCTTC	CASSVDRGGYTF
TRBV5-1	NA	TRBJ2-5	NA	TGCGCCAGCATGGATGGGACCTCAGAGACCCAGTACTTC	CASMDGTSETQYF
TRBV29-1	NA	TRBJ1-1	NA	TGCAGCGTTGTAGGCCCAATGGCGGGCACTGAAGCTTTCTTT	CSVVGPMAGTEAFF
TRBV6-1	NA	TRBJ2-3	NA	TGTGCCAGCAGTGAAGCAAGAGGGACGAGCACAGATACGCAGTATTTT	CASSEARGTSTDTQYF
TRBV15	TRBD2	TRBJ2-4	once	TGTGCCACCAGCAGCTTGACGGCGGGGGGGCTCATTCAGTACTTC	CATSSLTAGGLIQYF
TRBV7-2	NA	TRBJ1-6	NA	TGTGCCAGCAGTTTAATTCTTGGTAATTCACCCCTCCACTTT	CASSLILGNSPLHF
TRBV5-4	NA	TRBJ1-3	once	TGTGCCAGCAGCCCCCTTAGCTCTGGAAACACCATATATTTT	CASSPLSSGNTIYF
TRBV4-1	NA	TRBJ1-3	NA	TGCGCCAGCAGCCTCTGGGAGAGGACTGGAAACACCATATATTTT	CASSLWERTGNTIYF
TRBV19	NA	TRBJ2-3	NA	TGTGCCAGTAGTATTTCGGGGATGAGGACAGATACGCAGTATTTT	CASSISGMRTDTQYF
TRBV12-3/TRBV12-4	NA	TRBJ1-5	NA	TGTGCCAGCACCGTGGGGGGGATGAGACCCCAGCATTTT	CASTVGGMRPQHF
TRBV30	NA	TRBJ2-1	NA	TGTGCCTGGAGTGTTACTTCGTACAATGAGCAGTTCTTC	CAWSVTSYNEQFF
TRBV6-5	NA	TRBJ1-4	NA	TGTGCCAGCATCCCGCCGGGACACCGTAATGAAAAACTGTTTTTT	CASIPPGHRNEKLFF
TRBV18	NA	TRBJ2-1	NA	TGTGCCAGCTCTCAGGGGGGGAGAGAGCAGTTCTTC	CASSQGGREQFF
TRBV5-1	NA	TRBJ2-1	NA	TGCGCCAGCAGTTTTGGACAGTCATCCTACAATGAGCAGTTCTTC	CASSFGQSSYNEQFF
TRBV2	NA	TRBJ2-7	NA	TGTGCCAGCAGTGAAGCGGGGTCCTCCTACGAGCAGTACTTC	CASSEAGSSYEQYF
TRBV18	NA	TRBJ1-1	NA	TGTGCCAGCTCCCTTCCAGGGTTAGAGACTGAAGCTTTCTTT	CASSLPGLETEAFF
TRBV2	NA	TRBJ1-6	NA	TGTGCCAGCAGTGAAGAGGGAGCCAGAAATTCACCCCTCCACTTT	CASSEEGARNSPLHF
TRBV14	NA	TRBJ2-2	NA	TGTGCCAGCAGCCAAGATCTCGACGGGGAGCTGTTTTTT	CASSQDLDGELFF
TRBV7-2	TRBD1	TRBJ2-2	once	TGTGCCAGCAGCATTAACAGGGGCCACCGGGGCGGGGAGCTGTTTTTT	CASSINRGHRGGELFF
TRBV5-5	TRBD1	TRBJ1-5	once	TGTGCCAGCAGTCGTGACAGGGGCAATCAGCCCCAGCATTTT	CASSRDRGNQPQHF
TRBV10-3	TRBD2	TRBJ2-1	NA	TGTGCCATCAGAGATCACGGACTAGCAGGGTCCAATGAGCAGTTCTTC	CAIRDHGLAGSNEQFF
TRBV28	NA	TRBJ2-1	NA	TGTGCCAGCAGCCGGCGGGACAACGGTGAGCAGTTCTTC	CASSRRDNGEQFF
TRBV3-1/TRBV3-2	TRBD1	TRBJ2-5	NA	TGTGCCAGCAGCAGACGGACAGGTTTCCAAGAGACCCAGTACTTC	CASSRRTGFQETQYF
TRBV6-5	TRBD1	TRBJ2-6	NA	TGTGCCAGCACGACAGGGACCGGGGCCAACGTCCTGACTTTC	CASTTGTGANVLTF
TRBV21-1	NA	TRBJ1-2	NA	TGTGCCAGCAGCATCCCTCCGAGGACGGGCACCTTC	CASSIPPRTGTF
TRBV6-5	NA	TRBJ1-1	NA	TGTGCCAGCATTGGGGGAAGAACTGAAGCTTTCTTT	CASIGGRTEAFF
TRBV7-9	NA	TRBJ2-7	NA	TGTGCCAGCAGCTCTACCGGCCTCATCGACGAGCAGTACTTC	CASSSTGLIDEQYF
TRBV30	TRBD1	TRBJ1-2	NA	TGTGCCTGGAGCGTCGACAGGGGGCATGGCTACACCTTC	CAWSVDRGHGYTF
TRBV27	NA	TRBJ2-7	once	TGTGCCAGCGCAAACACTGAGAGGGAGTACTTC	CASANTEREYF
TRBV5-4	NA	TRBJ2-7	NA	TGTGCCAGCAGCTCCCTAGCGAAGAGCTCCTACGAGCAGTACTTC	CASSSLAKSSYEQYF
TRBV7-2	TRBD1	TRBJ1-2	NA	TGTGCCAGCAGCCCACAGGGGGGACTCTATGGCTACACCTTC	CASSPQGGLYGYTF
TRBV5-1	NA	TRBJ2-3	NA	TGCGCCAGCAGCTTGGATGGGAGCACAGATACGCAGTATTTT	CASSLDGSTDTQYF
TRBV28	NA	TRBJ1-6	NA	TGTGCCAGCAGCTCCCTGTTCGGGGATCTAAATTATGATTCACCCCTCCACTTT	CASSSLFGDLNYDSPLHF